A selection of T cell receptor beta chains follows, all from one sample in a study of blood T cell repertoires in COVID-19. Profiled with immunoSEQ multiplex PCR; TCRdb holds only in-frame clones, not every one. Among about 190,000 clones, approximately 84% were seen once, and the ten largest hold 5% to 6.5%. Sequences were obtained from peripheral blood. The receptors stem from a woman aged 70 to 79 with active or convalescent COVID-19. The conserved cysteine and the conserved F or W are not part of the CDR3 here. Each record gives: clone size, V gene, CDR3 protein. The size entry is marked missing in some rows and otherwise reads once, few, many or a size class.

clone_size: -; v_call: TRBV27; cdr3_aa: ASSSTSGRDTQY
clone_size: few; v_call: TRBV7-2; cdr3_aa: ASTEATNYGYT
clone_size: -; v_call: TRBV2; cdr3_aa: ASRLDRGRSDTQY
clone_size: -; v_call: TRBV19; cdr3_aa: ASSMARDRGPQPQH
clone_size: -; v_call: TRBV27; cdr3_aa: ASSLSHRQVYNEKLF
clone_size: -; v_call: TRBV19; cdr3_aa: ASSIGQANTEAF
clone_size: -; v_call: TRBV27; cdr3_aa: ASSSRGGLYGYT
clone_size: -; v_call: TRBV11-2; cdr3_aa: ASSLEYSNQPQH
clone_size: -; v_call: TRBV15; cdr3_aa: ATSRGAVYTDTQY
clone_size: -; v_call: TRBV5-4; cdr3_aa: ASSLGPTGGAYGYT
clone_size: -; v_call: TRBV6-5; cdr3_aa: ASKRGYNEQF
clone_size: -; v_call: TRBV9; cdr3_aa: ASSVRGSGYNEQF
clone_size: -; v_call: TRBV13; cdr3_aa: ASSFSGRVYEQY
clone_size: -; v_call: TRBV11-3; cdr3_aa: ASSSPLRENEQF
clone_size: -; v_call: TRBV18; cdr3_aa: ASSSQTGLLYEQY
clone_size: -; v_call: TRBV4-1; cdr3_aa: ASSQESRTGGWGYT
clone_size: -; v_call: TRBV9; cdr3_aa: ASSIDEGSSYNEQF
clone_size: -; v_call: TRBV5-6; cdr3_aa: ASSPRTGGSYEQF
clone_size: -; v_call: TRBV4-2; cdr3_aa: ASSPASEGDYNEQF
clone_size: -; v_call: TRBV6-5; cdr3_aa: ASRPKTSSYNEQF
clone_size: -; v_call: TRBV7-9; cdr3_aa: ASSRTSNGPLH
clone_size: -; v_call: TRBV5-1; cdr3_aa: ASSWGQGSESPLH
clone_size: once; v_call: TRBV18; cdr3_aa: ASSQGTGNTIY
clone_size: -; v_call: TRBV28; cdr3_aa: ASSPPNQPQH
clone_size: -; v_call: TRBV29-1; cdr3_aa: SVRYGGGSNQPQH
clone_size: -; v_call: TRBV4-1; cdr3_aa: ASSQAILAGGRRETQY
clone_size: -; v_call: TRBV11-3; cdr3_aa: ASSRAASSYNEQF
clone_size: once; v_call: TRBV5-1; cdr3_aa: ASSLIWRRDQETQY
clone_size: -; v_call: TRBV2; cdr3_aa: ASSINRGFTEAF
clone_size: -; v_call: TRBV2; cdr3_aa: ASSRQGANTEAF
clone_size: -; v_call: TRBV11-2; cdr3_aa: ASSPLARTYEQY
clone_size: once; v_call: TRBV28; cdr3_aa: ASNGGTAIYEQY
clone_size: -; v_call: TRBV19; cdr3_aa: ASSLGLGGVETQY
clone_size: -; v_call: TRBV5-4; cdr3_aa: ASSPTGVNTEAF
clone_size: few; v_call: TRBV9; cdr3_aa: ASSHTETENYGYT
clone_size: -; v_call: TRBV5-5; cdr3_aa: ASTVAGGPPYNEQF
clone_size: -; v_call: TRBV5-1; cdr3_aa: ASSLRTTEAEQY
clone_size: -; v_call: TRBV19; cdr3_aa: ASSIEENQPQH
clone_size: -; v_call: TRBV28; cdr3_aa: ASSLGRYSPLH
clone_size: -; v_call: TRBV6-6; cdr3_aa: ASIPSGVYGYT